Below, one T cell receptor beta chain is given with its context. Antigen specificity is unknown. This CDR3 has 13 amino acids. Germline V gene lookup returns CDR1 SNHLY and CDR2 FYNNEI. V was pared by 6 bases and J by 6 bases, with 15 bases between. Clones were sequenced by immunoSEQ multiplex PCR, and TCRdb holds only the in-frame ones, with some missing. The data show about 46,000 clones, with around nine tenths seen just once and less than 0.75% held by the top ten. This entry comes from a study of OX40 agonist ivuxolimab in advanced cancers. Whole-study context: Enrollees could have had prior anti-PD-1, anti-PD-L1 or anti-CTLA-4 therapy, which over 35% had received. The study, taken as a whole, reports: The investigators did not determine what antigen specificity the expanded peripheral T cells had.

This TCR was recovered from an adult with an advanced solid tumor such as melanoma, head and neck, liver or kidney cancer. The chain has TRBV2 and TRBJ2-7; D gene ambiguous. Source: CD4+ or CD8+ T cells sorted from blood, taken in a trial of the OX40 agonist ivuxolimab. CDR3 in DNA: TGTGCCAGCAGAGGTACTAACCCCGGCGAGCAGTACTTC. This gives the protein CASRGTNPGEQYF.